This T cell receptor (beta chain) was sequenced for a study of blood T cell repertoires in COVID-19. Across the whole study: Sample material is recorded as cDNA or gDNA derived from T cells, B-cell-depleted T cells, or PBMCs.

About this clone: Sequence at one end of the junction differs from germline and may be a read error.

Looked up from germline, CDR1 is MNHEY and CDR2 is SVGAGI. The CDR3 loop spans 14 amino acids. Sequencing was performed with immunoSEQ multiplex PCR; in TCRdb, only in-frame clones are kept and a portion is missing. The sample has about 39,000 clones, 85% seen once. This receptor was taken from a human donor in a cohort sampled during active COVID-19. The chain recombines TRBV6-5 with TRBJ2-7; no reliable D call. The sample taken for sequencing was peripheral blood. CDR3 in amino acids: CASSDSSQAYEQYF. In nucleotides, the CDR3 is TGTGCCAGCAGTGACTCTTCCCAGGCCTACGAGCAGTACTTC.